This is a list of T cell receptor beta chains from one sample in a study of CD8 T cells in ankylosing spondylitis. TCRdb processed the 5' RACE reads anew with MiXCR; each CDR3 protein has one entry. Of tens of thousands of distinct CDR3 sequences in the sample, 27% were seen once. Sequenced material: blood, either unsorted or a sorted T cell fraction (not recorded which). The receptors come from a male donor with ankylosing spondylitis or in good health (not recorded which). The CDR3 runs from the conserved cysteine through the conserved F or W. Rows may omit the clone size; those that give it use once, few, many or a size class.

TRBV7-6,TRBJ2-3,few,CASSSTQTRGDTQYF
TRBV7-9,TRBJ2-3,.,CASSLSRDSVTDTQYF
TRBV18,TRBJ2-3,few,CASSPTSGNADTQYF
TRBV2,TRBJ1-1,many,CASSRSTGGHTEAFF
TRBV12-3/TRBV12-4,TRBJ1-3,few,CASSRTGGASGNTIYF
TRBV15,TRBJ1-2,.,CATSRDRWQGGYTF
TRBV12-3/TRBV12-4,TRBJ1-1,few,CASRGQGGRTTEAFF
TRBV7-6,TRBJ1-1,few,CASSLVGQAITEAFF
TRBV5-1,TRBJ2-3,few,CASSLRAGAKGDTQYF
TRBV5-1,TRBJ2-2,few,CASTFSGELFF
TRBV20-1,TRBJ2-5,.,CSARPMREGLETQYF
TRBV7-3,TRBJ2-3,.,CASSRLAGGPPDTQYF
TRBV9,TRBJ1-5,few,CASSVDGRNQPQHF
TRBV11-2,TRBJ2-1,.,CASSPEGEPHNEQFF
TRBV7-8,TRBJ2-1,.,CASSLGTGSYNEQFF
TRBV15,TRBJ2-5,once,CAIQRGSQETQYF
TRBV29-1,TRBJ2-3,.,CSVEVRTPVDTQYF
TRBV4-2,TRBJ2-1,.,CASSLRLDALEQFF
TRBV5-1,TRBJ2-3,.,CASSWTGTGSTDRQYF
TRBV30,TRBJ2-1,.,CAWSSGTNNEQFF